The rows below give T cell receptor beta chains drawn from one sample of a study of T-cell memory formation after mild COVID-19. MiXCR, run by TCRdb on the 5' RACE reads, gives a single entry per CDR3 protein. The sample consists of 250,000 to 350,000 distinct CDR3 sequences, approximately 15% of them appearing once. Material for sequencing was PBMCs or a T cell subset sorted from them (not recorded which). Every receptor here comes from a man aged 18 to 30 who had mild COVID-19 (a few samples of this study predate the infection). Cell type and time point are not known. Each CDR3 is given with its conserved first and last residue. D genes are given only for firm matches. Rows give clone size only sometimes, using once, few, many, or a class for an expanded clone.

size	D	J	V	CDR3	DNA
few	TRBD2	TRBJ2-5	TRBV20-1	CSARERGRMETQYF	TGCAGTGCTAGAGAGCGGGGGAGGATGGAGACCCAGTACTTC
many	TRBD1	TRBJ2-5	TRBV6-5	CASSWDRETQYF	TGTGCCAGCAGTTGGGACAGGGAGACCCAGTACTTC
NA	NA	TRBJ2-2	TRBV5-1	CASSFSSPGGTGELFF	TGCGCCAGCAGCTTTTCCTCCCCTGGAGGCACCGGGGAGCTGTTTTTT
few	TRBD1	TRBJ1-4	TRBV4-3	CASSQGTGGADPMGEKLFF	TGCGCCAGCAGCCAGGGGACAGGGGGCGCGGACCCGATGGGTGAAAAACTGTTTTTT
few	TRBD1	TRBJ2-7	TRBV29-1	CSVQGADEQYF	TGCAGCGTTCAGGGGGCGGACGAGCAGTACTTC
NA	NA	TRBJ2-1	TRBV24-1	CATPPLNEQFF	TGTGCCACCCCACCCTTGAATGAGCAGTTCTTC
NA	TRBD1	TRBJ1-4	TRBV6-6	CASSYRGTDSNEKLFF	TGTGCCAGCAGTTACCGCGGGACAGATTCGAATGAAAAACTGTTTTTT
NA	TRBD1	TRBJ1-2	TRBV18	CASSQQGDYGYTF	TGTGCCAGCTCACAACAGGGGGACTATGGCTACACCTTC
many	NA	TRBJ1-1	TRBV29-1	CSVTNTEAFF	TGCAGCGTGACGAACACTGAAGCTTTCTTT
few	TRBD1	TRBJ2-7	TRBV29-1	CSGQGAGDEQYF	TGCAGCGGACAGGGGGCGGGGGACGAGCAGTACTTC
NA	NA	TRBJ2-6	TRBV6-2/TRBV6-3	CASSQWGAGANVLTF	TGTGCCAGCAGCCAATGGGGGGCTGGGGCCAACGTCCTGACTTTC
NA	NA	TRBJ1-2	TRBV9	CASSAPGGGYTF	TGTGCCAGCAGCGCACCCGGGGGGGGCTACACCTTC